Below are 27 T cell receptor beta chains sequenced from a single sample in a study of Graves' ophthalmopathy and Graves' hyperthyroidism. TCR beta CDR3 amplification used RNA transcripts. An opening RT-PCR round employed HTBI primers and preceded a second-round multiplex PCR. From the multiplex PCR reads, TCRdb called clonotypes with MiXCR, one entry per CDR3 protein. The sample has over a million distinct CDR3 sequences, roughly two fifths seen once. The sequencing sample was made of peripheral blood or thyroid tissue (not recorded which). These receptors originate from an adult man with Graves' hyperthyroidism.

The chain uses TRBV6-5 and TRBJ1-4, with D perhaps matching TRBD1 (5 bases). The CDR3 extends over 17 amino acids. Trimming removed 4 bases at V and 10 bases at J, with 25 bases between. Germline V lookup: CDR1 MNHEY, CDR2 SVGAGI. Here the CDR3 DNA reads TGTGCCAGCAGTTCAATCTCTCCTGAGTCTTGGGGGGGAAAACTGTTTTTT. This codes for CASSSISPESWGGKLFF.

This clonotype was seen more than once but under ten times. The chain recombines TRBV7-2 with TRBJ2-5; D is ambiguous. There are 16 residues in the CDR3. Trimming removed 1 base from V and 5 bases from J, with 17 bases in between. CDR1 and CDR2 (germline): SGHTA, FQGNSA. CDR3 DNA: TGTGCCAGCAGCTTAGTGGGCAGAGATGCGAGGGAGACCCAGTACTTC. This encodes CASSLVGRDARETQYF.

Ten or more counts support this clonotype. The rearrangement links TRBV19 to TRBJ1-6; 7 nucleotides agree with TRBD1. The CDR3 spans 15 residues. Germline CDR1 is LNHDA and CDR2 is SQIVND (reference sequence). J was trimmed by 7 bases and V by 7 bases; bases with no gene match: 10. The CDR3 loop is CASTPMGQPNSPLHF. CDR3 bases: TGTGCCAGTACCCCAATGGGACAGCCGAATTCACCCCTCCACTTT.

The table lists this clonotype with many counts. The chain joins TRBV6-5 to TRBJ1-1, with a possible D match to TRBD1 (6 bases). The CDR3 is 14 residues long. CDR1 is MNHEY and CDR2 is SVGAGI in the germline V gene. Trimming shortened V by 4 bases and J by 2 bases, and 11 bases separated the two germline ends. CDR3 residues: CASSLSDRNTEAFF. The CDR3 DNA follows: TGTGCCAGCAGTTTATCGGACAGAAACACTGAAGCTTTCTTT.

This clonotype was counted at least ten times. The CDR3 DNA reads TGTGCCAGCAGCTTAGGGCGGACAGGGCGCGAGCAGTACTTC. Encoded protein: CASSLGRTGREQYF. V gene TRBV13 combines with J gene TRBJ2-7; 8 bases map to TRBD1. After removal of 0 bases from V and 6 bases from J, the junction contained 4 bases not matched to a gene. This CDR3 comprises 14 residues. The germline V gene has CDR1 PRHDT and CDR2 FYEKMQ (reference sequence). The full variable domain, its missing parts supplied by reference TRBV13 and TRBJ2-7, is AAGVIQSPRHLIKEKRETATLKCYPIPRHDTVYWYQQGPGQDPQFLISFYEKMQSDKGSIPDRFSAQQFSDYHSELNMSSLELGDSALYFCASSLGRTGREQYFGPGTRLTVT.

The rearrangement joins TRBV6-5 to TRBJ1-1; D remains unclear. The CDR3 is 14 amino acids. Germline-derived CDR1 and CDR2 are MNHEY and SVGAGI. The V gene lost 4 bases and the J gene lost 4 bases, with 13 bases spanning the gap. The CDR3 sequence is CASSFRELSTEAFF. CDR3 nucleotide sequence: TGTGCCAGCAGTTTCCGGGAATTGAGCACTGAAGCTTTCTTT.

On this clonotype itself: Given a much more abundant clone one base away, this may be a read error. This sequence joins TRBV9 and TRBJ2-5; TRBD2 agrees at 12 bases. The CDR3 extends over 13 amino acids. CDR1 SGDLS and CDR2 YYNGEE come from the germline V gene. V lost 10 bases, J lost 12 bases, and 13 bases stayed unmatched. CDR3 sequence (DNA): TGTGCCGGCACCACTAGCGGGAGGCCCCCGGAGTACTTC. Translated, it gives CAGTTSGRPPEYF.

A word on this clonotype: Possible read error: a much larger clone is one base away. The CDR3 DNA follows: TGCAGTGCGGACGGGGACTCCAACACCGGGGAGCCGTTTTTT. Protein: CSADGDSNTGEPFF. V gene TRBV20-1 combines with J gene TRBJ2-2; a weak D match, TRBD2 (6 bases). CDR1 and CDR2 (germline): DFQATT, SNEGSKA (reference sequence). This CDR3 comprises 14 residues.

This chain uses TRBV7-8 with TRBJ2-5, with no clear D. Trimming removed 4 bases at V and 2 bases at J, with 11 bases between. Germline CDR1 is SGHVS and CDR2 is FQNEAQ. The length of the CDR3 is 14 residues. The CDR3 protein is CASSWVSGQETQYF. The CDR3 bases are TGTGCCAGCAGCTGGGTATCGGGTCAAGAGACCCAGTACTTC. The full variable domain, rest sourced from reference TRBV7-8 and TRBJ2-5, is GAGVSQSPRYKVAKRGQDVALRCDPISGHVSLFWYQQALGQGPEFLTYFQNEAQLDKSGLPSDRFFAERPEGSVSTLKIQRTQQEDSAVYLCASSWVSGQETQYFGPGTRLLVL.

This clonotype was found many times. This chain connects TRBV4-3 to TRBJ1-2, with TRBD1 matching 7 bases. V lost 4 bases and J lost 2; bases outside the gene matches: 4. The CDR3 loop spans 14 amino acids. Germline-derived CDR1 and CDR2 are LGHNA and YSLEER. The CDR3 reads CASSPTGKNYGYTF. Here the CDR3 DNA reads TGCGCCAGCAGCCCGACAGGGAAGAACTATGGCTACACCTTC.

This clonotype was seen many times. In nucleotides, the CDR3 is TGTGCCAGCAGTTACTCGGGACAGGGGAATCAGCCCCAGCATTTT. Protein product: CASSYSGQGNQPQHF. The V gene is TRBV6-5, the J gene TRBJ1-5; TRBD1 matches at 10 bases. The CDR3 has 15 residues. Germline V gene sequence: CDR1 MNHEY, CDR2 SVGAGI. J lost 4 bases, V lost 0 bases, and 0 bases had no gene match.

This clonotype showed up just a few times. This may come from a read error, since a much larger clone is one base off. The chain combines TRBV6-1 with TRBJ2-7; 8 positions agree with TRBD2. The CDR3 has 13 amino acids. Looked up from germline, CDR1 is MNHNS and CDR2 is SASEGT. For the CDR3, the DNA is TGCGCCAGCAGTGAGGGACTAGTCGACGAGCAGTACTTC. Translation: CASSEGLVDEQYF.

This clonotype was detected ten times or more. The CDR3 nucleotides are TGTGCCAGCTCGGACCGGGGGCCTTCCTACGAGCAGTACTTC. This sequence encodes CASSDRGPSYEQYF. This rearrangement joins TRBV2 to TRBJ2-7; perhaps D is TRBD1 or TRBD2 (6 bases each). The germline gives CDR1 SNHLY, CDR2 FYNNEI. CDR3 length: 14 residues. The V end lost 8 bases, the J end lost 1 base, and 15 bases lay between the germline ends.

This chain connects TRBV29-1 to TRBJ1-2, with D perhaps TRBD1 (6 bases). The V gene lost 0 bases and the J gene lost 6 bases, with 8 bases spanning the gap. CDR1 and CDR2 from the germline V gene are SQVTM and ANQGSEA. This CDR3 has 12 amino acids. Written as DNA, the CDR3 is TGCAGCGTTGAAGACCACAGGGATGGCTACACCTTC. Its protein product is CSVEDHRDGYTF.

The chain links TRBV10-3 to TRBJ2-5, with 7 bases fitting TRBD1. Trimming cost V 6 bases and J 1 base; bases outside gene matches: 5. The germline V gene has CDR1 ENHRY and CDR2 SYGVKD. CDR3 length equals 14 residues. The CDR3 reads CAIRTGLGQETQYF. In DNA form, the CDR3 reads TGTGCCATCAGGACAGGGTTAGGCCAAGAGACCCAGTACTTC.

This clonotype occurred a few times. The chain joins TRBV2 to TRBJ1-4; D gene ambiguous. CDR3 length: 12 amino acids. V shed 6 bases and J shed 4 bases, with 6 bases lying between them. The germline gives CDR1 SNHLY, CDR2 FYNNEI. The CDR3 spells CASSMYNEKLFF. The CDR3, as DNA: TGTGCCAGCAGCATGTATAATGAAAAACTGTTTTTT.

The sample holds one count of this clonotype. This sequence joins TRBV10-3 and TRBJ1-1, with 8 bases aligning to TRBD1. Germline values: CDR1 ENHRY, CDR2 SYGVKD. This CDR3 is 19 amino acids long. V trimming: 7 bases; J trimming: 4 bases; junction bases outside the gene matches: 23. CDR3 region: CAINAGQVKGRRHVTEAFF. CDR3 DNA sequence: TGTGCCATCAATGCGGGACAGGTGAAAGGCAGGCGCCATGTCACTGAAGCTTTCTTT.

As to this clonotype: A much more abundant neighbour one base away suggests this may be a read error. The rearrangement links TRBV10-3 to TRBJ1-5, with D uncertain. CDR1 and CDR2 (germline): ENHRY, SYGVKD. This CDR3 is built from 12 residues. V was trimmed by 3 bases and J by 12 bases, leaving 12 bases between them. CDR3 in amino acids: CAISEALPVQHF. CDR3 coding DNA: TGTGCCATCAGTGAAGCGCTGCCAGTCCAGCATTTT.

As regards this clonotype: One junction end does not reproduce the germline sequence, and a read error may be involved. The gene calls are TRBV6-5 and TRBJ1-2; 9 positions match TRBD1. In germline, CDR1 is MNHEY, CDR2 SVGAGI. There are 17 residues in the CDR3. The DNA for the CDR3 is TGCGCCAGCAGAACACCTCCGGGACAGGGAACCAACTATGGCTACACCTTC. It encodes CASRTPPGQGTNYGYTF.

The chain carries TRBV7-9 and TRBJ1-1; no definite D call. CDR3 length: 16 residues. CDR1 and CDR2 from the germline V gene are SEHNR and FQNEAQ (reference sequence). V shed 5 bases and J shed 1 base, with 17 bases lying between them. CDR3 coding DNA: TGTGCCAGCAGCCCAAGCCACCAGGTGTCGAACACTGAAGCTTTCTTT. It codes for CASSPSHQVSNTEAFF.

This clonotype was counted at least ten times. This rearrangement joins TRBV7-9 to TRBJ1-5; D is possibly TRBD1 (5 bases). Germline values: CDR1 SEHNR, CDR2 FQNEAQ (reference sequence). The V end was cut by 3 bases, the J end by 6 bases, with 12 bases between. The CDR3 is 14 amino acids. CDR3 amino acids: CASSFPGAGQPQHF. Here the CDR3 DNA reads TGTGCCAGCAGCTTTCCCGGGGCTGGTCAGCCCCAGCATTTT.

The rearrangement uses TRBV12-3 or TRBV12-4 and TRBJ1-1; the D gene is possibly TRBD1 (5 bases). This CDR3 is built from 13 residues. Trimming removed 6 bases at V and 3 bases at J, with 11 bases between. CDR3 sequence: CASRQDSYTEAFF. The CDR3 DNA is TGTGCCAGCAGGCAAGACAGCTACACTGAAGCTTTCTTT.

There are many counts of this clonotype. The V call is TRBV7-2, the J call TRBJ2-5; 8 bases are a match to TRBD1. The CDR3 covers 14 residues. CDR1 is SGHTA, CDR2 FQGNSA, per germline. The V and J ends lost 5 bases and 5 bases, in that order; junction bases with no gene match: 7. CDR3 DNA sequence: TGTGCCAGCAGCCAGGACAGGGTGGTGGAGACCCAGTACTTC. Its protein is CASSQDRVVETQYF.

This clonotype was detected many times. The chain combines TRBV29-1 with TRBJ2-2; D not resolved. V dropped 8 bases and J dropped 6 bases, with 13 bases sitting between them. There are 12 residues in the CDR3. From germline, CDR1 is SQVTM and CDR2 ANQGSEA. The CDR3 nucleotides are TGCAGCTCAACCCTCGGGTCCGGGGAGCTGTTTTTT. Translation gives CSSTLGSGELFF.

The J gene is TRBJ2-2, the V gene TRBV9; TRBD2 matches at 8 bases. Per germline, CDR1 SGDLS and CDR2 YYNGEE. The trim removed 0 bases at V and 4 bases at J, leaving 5 bases unmatched. The CDR3 has 16 amino acids. CDR3 in amino acids: CASSVAPSGFTGELFF. The CDR3 DNA reads TGTGCCAGCAGCGTAGCCCCTAGCGGGTTCACCGGGGAGCTGTTTTTT.

This clonotype was seen only a few times. This chain uses TRBV5-1 with TRBJ2-5; tentative D call: TRBD1 (6 bases). Trimming stripped 0 bases from V and 1 base from J, with 10 bases between. Germline CDR1 is SGHRS and CDR2 is YFSETQ. The CDR3 is 15 residues long. This CDR3 reads CASSLGVGGQETQYF. CDR3 coding DNA: TGCGCCAGCAGCTTGGGGGTAGGGGGCCAAGAGACCCAGTACTTC. Based on the CDR3 plus reference TRBV5-1 and TRBJ2-5, the full variable domain is KAGVTQTPRYLIKTRGQQVTLSCSPISGHRSVSWYQQTPGQGLQFLFEYFSETQRNKGNFPGRFSGRQFSNSRSEMNVSTLELGDSALYLCASSLGVGGQETQYFGPGTRLLVL.

This CDR3 is CSAGGDGKGGRYGYTF. The CDR3 nucleotides are TGCAGTGCAGGGGGGGATGGAAAAGGAGGAAGGTATGGCTACACCTTC. The chain links TRBV20-1 to TRBJ1-2; a possible D gene is TRBD1 (6 bases). V lost 6 bases, J lost 5 bases, and 25 bases lay in between. The germline CDR1 and CDR2 sequences are DFQATT and SNEGSKA (reference sequence). The CDR3 covers 16 residues.